This T cell receptor (beta chain) appears in the sequencing data of a study of ipilimumab plus nivolumab after autologous stem cell transplantation. Study information: Median doses per patient: four or five ipilimumab, about 8 nivolumab. The DLBCL cohort had primary refractory and relapsed disease, with 18-month progression-free survival of approximately 87% and 28%.

The CDR3 runs 15 residues. The junction had 0 bases not matched to a gene; V was cut back by 3 bases and J by 4 bases. Germline CDR1 KGHSH, CDR2 LQKENI. Data came from immunoSEQ multiplex PCR; TCRdb stores just in-frame clones and leaves some out. Here the sample spans 17,000 or so clones, 79% being singletons. The sequences come from PBMCs, collected in a trial of ipilimumab plus nivolumab as post-transplant consolidation. The chain employs TRBV18 and TRBJ2-1; 13 bases agree with TRBD2. This clonotype was sampled from a male donor with diffuse large B-cell lymphoma. The CDR3 nucleotides are TGTGCCAGCTCACCGGGACTAGCGGGGTACAATGAGCAGTTCTTC. Translation gives CASSPGLAGYNEQFF.